This T cell receptor (beta chain) was identified during a study of blood T cell repertoires in COVID-19. About the research overall: Acute and convalescent COVID-19 specimens originated in the United States, Italy and Spain.

Authors' processing steps: By means of reference gene primer amplification, nucleated cell counts were estimated. The method was immunoSEQ multiplex PCR; TCRdb's version includes in-frame clones alone and lacks a portion of them. The DNA gave D and trimming, while V, J and clone size come from that table. Of 240,000 or so clones listed, around 88% are singletons. The CDR3 consists of 20 residues. The germline V gene has CDR1 SQVTM and CDR2 ANQGSEA. V lost 0 bases and J lost 1, with 25 bases in between. Membership in each cohort depended on participant-reported clinical history. In Cohort 3, a recovered donor had either two negative PCRs, clearance, or symptom resolution.

The chain employs TRBV29-1 and TRBJ1-3; possibly TRBD1 for D (5 bases). This receptor was identified in a man between 35 and 55 years old who had recovered from COVID-19. Specimen: PBMCs or T cells enriched from blood (not recorded which). CDR3 residues: CSVEDGGGRGKFSSGNTIYF. The CDR3 coding sequence is TGCAGCGTTGAAGATGGGGGGGGAAGGGGAAAATTTAGTTCTGGAAACACCATATATTTT.